This TCR beta chain was documented in a study of control samples from healthy donors and cancer patients. The CDR3 is 14 amino acids. V was trimmed by 1 base and J by 3 bases, leaving 7 bases between them. Germline loops: CDR1 SGHTA, CDR2 FQGNSA. Using immunoSEQ multiplex PCR, the repertoire was profiled, and TCRdb retains in-frame clones only, with some absent. Here the sample spans approximately 150,000 clones, roughly nine tenths being singletons. Comment on this clone: Additional DNA sequences in this sample encode the identical CDR3.

The sequence was obtained from a man between 18 and 35 years old in good health. Material for sequencing was blood. This rearrangement joins TRBV7-2 to TRBJ1-3, with no clear D. The CDR3 spells CASSLGVSGNTIYF. For the CDR3, the DNA is TGTGCCAGCAGCTTAGGGGTTAGTGGAAACACCATATATTTT.